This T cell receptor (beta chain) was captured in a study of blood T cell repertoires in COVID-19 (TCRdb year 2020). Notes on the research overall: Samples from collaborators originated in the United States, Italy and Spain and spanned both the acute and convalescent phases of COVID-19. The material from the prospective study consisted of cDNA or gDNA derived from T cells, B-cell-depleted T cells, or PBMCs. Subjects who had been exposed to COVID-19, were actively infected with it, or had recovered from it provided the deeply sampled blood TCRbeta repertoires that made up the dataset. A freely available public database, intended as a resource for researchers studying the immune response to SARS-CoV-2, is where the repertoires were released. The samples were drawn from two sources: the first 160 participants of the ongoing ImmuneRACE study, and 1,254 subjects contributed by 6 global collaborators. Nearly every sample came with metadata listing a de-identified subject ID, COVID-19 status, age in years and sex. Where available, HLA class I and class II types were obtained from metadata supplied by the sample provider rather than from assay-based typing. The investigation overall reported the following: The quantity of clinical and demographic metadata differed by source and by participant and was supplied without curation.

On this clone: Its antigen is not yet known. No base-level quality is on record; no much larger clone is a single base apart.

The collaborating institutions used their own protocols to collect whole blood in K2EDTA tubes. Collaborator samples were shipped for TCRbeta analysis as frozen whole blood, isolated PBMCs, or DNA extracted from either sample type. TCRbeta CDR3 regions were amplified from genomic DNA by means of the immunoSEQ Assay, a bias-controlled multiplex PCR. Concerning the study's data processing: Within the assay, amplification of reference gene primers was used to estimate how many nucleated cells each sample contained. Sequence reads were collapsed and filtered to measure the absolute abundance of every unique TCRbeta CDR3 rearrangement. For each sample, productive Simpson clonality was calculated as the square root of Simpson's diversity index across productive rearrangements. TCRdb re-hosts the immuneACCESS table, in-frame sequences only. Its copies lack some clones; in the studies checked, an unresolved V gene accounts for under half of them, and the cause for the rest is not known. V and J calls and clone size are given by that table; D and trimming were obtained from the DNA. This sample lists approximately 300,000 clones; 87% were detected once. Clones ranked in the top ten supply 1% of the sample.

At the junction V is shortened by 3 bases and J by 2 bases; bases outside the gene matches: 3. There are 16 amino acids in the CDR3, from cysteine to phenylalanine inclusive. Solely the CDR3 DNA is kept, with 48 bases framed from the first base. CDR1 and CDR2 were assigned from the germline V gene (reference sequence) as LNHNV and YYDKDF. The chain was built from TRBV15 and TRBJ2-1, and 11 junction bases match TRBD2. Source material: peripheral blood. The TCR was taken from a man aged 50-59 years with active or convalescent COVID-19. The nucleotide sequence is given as TGTGCCACCAGCAGGAATAGCGGGGGGGCCTACAATGAGCAGTTCTTC. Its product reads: CATSRNSGGAYNEQFF. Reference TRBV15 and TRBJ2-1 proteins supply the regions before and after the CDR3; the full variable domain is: DAMVIQNPRYQVTQFGKPVTLSCSQTLNHNVMYWYQQKSSQAPKLLFHYYDKDFNNEADTPDNFQSRRPNTSFCFLDIRSPGLGDTAMYLCATSRNSGGAYNEQFFGPGTRLTVL.